The table lists the clone carrying this TCR beta chain with many counts. Its antigen remains unknown. The CDR3 regions of TCR beta were amplified from RNA transcripts. HTBI primers drove first-round RT-PCR of the TCR CDR3. TCRdb re-called the multiplex PCR reads through MiXCR, storing one row per CDR3 protein. The sample yields about 350,000 distinct CDR3 sequences, 15% to 20% seen once. These data come from a study of T cells in Graves' hyperthyroidism and ophthalmopathy. Study summary: Before any treatment, at initial diagnosis, peripheral blood was collected. Notes on the study in general: Ophthalmopathy, as predicted by the model, came a median roughly 6.8 months after the prediction.

CDR1 and CDR2 (germline): SEHNR, FQNEAQ (reference sequence). The CDR3 covers 14 residues. V shed 1 base and J 5 bases; nucleotides not matched to a gene: 3. Graves' hyperthyroidism was deemed stable given no ophthalmopathy progression within 18 months. Uncontrolled infection, other autoimmune disease, pregnancy or lactation disqualified patients from enrolment. This clonotype originated in a woman younger than 30 with Graves' hyperthyroidism. The chain joins TRBV7-9 to TRBJ2-5; TRBD2 matches 8 bases. The sample consisted of blood. In DNA, the CDR3 is TGTGCCAGCAGCTTAGGGCTAGCGGGTGAGACCCAGTACTTC. As protein: CASSLGLAGETQYF.